Sequencing of this T cell receptor (beta chain) was carried out in a study of CD8+CD57+ T cells in acquired aplastic anemia. Overall study: Sorted cells (CD4+ and CD8+) yielded DNA amounts that averaged approximately 3 ug.

V lost 6 bases to trimming and J lost 9 bases, with 12 bases between them. There are 13 residues in the CDR3. Germline V gene data show CDR1 as MNHEY and CDR2 as SMNVEV (reference sequence). Genomic DNA templated the TCR beta VDJ and CDR3 profiling. TCRdb independently ran MiXCR on the reads; one entry per CDR3 protein. The data contain 300,000 or so distinct CDR3 sequences, 56% of them singletons. This clonotype was detected many times. The patients chosen for sequencing had shown expansion of CD8+CD57+ cells (detected by flow cytometry). Prior therapy had not been administered to any patient at the time of blood sampling.

The receptor was isolated from a human donor with aplastic anemia. The sample was sorted CD4+, CD8+, or CD8+CD57+ T cells (not recorded which) from PBMCs. The chain uses TRBV27 and TRBJ1-6, with TRBD1 as a possible D gene (5 bases). CDR3 region: CASSQGFGSPLHF. Written as DNA, the CDR3 is TGTGCCAGCAGCCAGGGTTTTGGTTCACCCCTCCACTTT.